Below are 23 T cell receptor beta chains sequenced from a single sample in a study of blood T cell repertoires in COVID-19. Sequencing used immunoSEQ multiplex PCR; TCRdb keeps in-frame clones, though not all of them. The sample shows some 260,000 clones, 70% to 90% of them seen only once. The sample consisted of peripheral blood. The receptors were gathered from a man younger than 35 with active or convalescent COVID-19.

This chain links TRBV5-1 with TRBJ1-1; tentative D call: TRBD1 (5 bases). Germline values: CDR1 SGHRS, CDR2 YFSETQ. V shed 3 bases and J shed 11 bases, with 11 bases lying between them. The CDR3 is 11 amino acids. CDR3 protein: CASSSQGWAFF. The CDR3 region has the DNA TGCGCCAGCAGCTCCCAGGGTTGGGCTTTCTTT. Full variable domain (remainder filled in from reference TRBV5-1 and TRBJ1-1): KAGVTQTPRYLIKTRGQQVTLSCSPISGHRSVSWYQQTPGQGLQFLFEYFSETQRNKGNFPGRFSGRQFSNSRSEMNVSTLELGDSALYLCASSSQGWAFFGQGTRLTVV.

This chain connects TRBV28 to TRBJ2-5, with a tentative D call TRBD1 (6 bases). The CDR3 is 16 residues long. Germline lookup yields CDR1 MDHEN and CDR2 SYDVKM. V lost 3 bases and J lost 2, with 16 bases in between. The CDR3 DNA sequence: TGTGCCAGCAGTTTGACCAGGGGAGTGGGTCAAGAGACCCAGTACTTC. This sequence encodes CASSLTRGVGQETQYF.

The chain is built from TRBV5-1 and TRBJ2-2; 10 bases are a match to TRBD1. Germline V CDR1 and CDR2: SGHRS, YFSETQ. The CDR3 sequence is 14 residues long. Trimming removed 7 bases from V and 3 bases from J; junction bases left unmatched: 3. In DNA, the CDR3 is TGCGCCAGCGACGGGACAGGGGACACCGGGGAGCTGTTTTTT. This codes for CASDGTGDTGELFF.

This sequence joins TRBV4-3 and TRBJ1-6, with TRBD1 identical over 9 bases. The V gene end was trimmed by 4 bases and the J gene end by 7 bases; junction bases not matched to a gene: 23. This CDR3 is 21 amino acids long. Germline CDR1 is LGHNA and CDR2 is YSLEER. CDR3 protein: CASSLLRGQGGLRGQNSPLHF. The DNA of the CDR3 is TGCGCCAGCAGCCTACTCCGGGGACAGGGCGGTTTAAGGGGCCAAAATTCACCCCTCCACTTT.

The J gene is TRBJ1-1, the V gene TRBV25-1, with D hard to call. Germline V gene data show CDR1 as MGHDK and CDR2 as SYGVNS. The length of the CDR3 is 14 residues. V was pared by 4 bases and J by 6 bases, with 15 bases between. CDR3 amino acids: CASSGVGMGSEAFF. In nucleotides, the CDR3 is TGTGCCAGCAGTGGCGTCGGGATGGGCTCTGAAGCTTTCTTT.

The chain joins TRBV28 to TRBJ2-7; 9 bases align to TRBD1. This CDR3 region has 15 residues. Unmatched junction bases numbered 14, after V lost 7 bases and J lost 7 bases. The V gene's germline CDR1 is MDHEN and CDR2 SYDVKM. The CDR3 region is CASTRPGTGLREQYF. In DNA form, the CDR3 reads TGTGCCAGCACTCGCCCCGGGACAGGGTTGAGGGAGCAGTACTTC.

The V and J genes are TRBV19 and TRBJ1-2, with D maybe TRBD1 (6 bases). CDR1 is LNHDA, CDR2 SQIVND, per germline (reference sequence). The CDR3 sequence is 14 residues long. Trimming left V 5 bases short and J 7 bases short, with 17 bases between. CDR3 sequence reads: CASSFVQGSPGYTF. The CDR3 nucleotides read TGTGCCAGTAGTTTCGTCCAGGGGTCCCCTGGCTACACCTTC. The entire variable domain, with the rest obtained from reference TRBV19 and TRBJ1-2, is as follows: DGGITQSPKYLFRKEGQNVTLSCEQNLNHDAMYWYRQDPGQGLRLIYYSQIVNDFQKGDIAEGYSVSREKKESFPLTVTSAQKNPTAFYLCASSFVQGSPGYTFGSGTRLTVV.

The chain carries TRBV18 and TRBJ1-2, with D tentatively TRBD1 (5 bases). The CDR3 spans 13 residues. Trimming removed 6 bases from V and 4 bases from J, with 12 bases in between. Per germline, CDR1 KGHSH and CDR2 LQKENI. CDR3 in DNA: TGTGCCAGCTCCCGGGGAGGGGCCTATGGCTACACCTTC. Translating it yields CASSRGGAYGYTF. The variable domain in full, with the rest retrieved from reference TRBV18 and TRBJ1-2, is NAGVMQNPRHLVRRRGQEARLRCSPMKGHSHVYWYRQLPEEGLKFMVYLQKENIIDESGMPKERFSAEFPKEGPSILRIQQVVRGDSAAYFCASSRGGAYGYTFGSGTRLTVV.

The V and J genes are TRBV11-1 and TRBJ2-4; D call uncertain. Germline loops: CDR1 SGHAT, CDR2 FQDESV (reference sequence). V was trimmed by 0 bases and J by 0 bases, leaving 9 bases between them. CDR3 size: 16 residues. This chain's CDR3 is CASSLASAGAKNIQYF. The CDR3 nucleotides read TGTGCCAGCAGCTTAGCGTCGGCAGGAGCCAAAAACATTCAGTACTTC.

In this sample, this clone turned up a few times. Here the CDR3 reads CASSSLLGVYGYTF. CDR3 DNA sequence: TGTGCCAGCAGTTCCCTCCTCGGGGTCTATGGCTACACCTTC. The chain has TRBV28 and TRBJ1-2; D call uncertain. Germline lookup yields CDR1 MDHEN and CDR2 SYDVKM. The CDR3 contains 14 residues. V was cut by 4 bases and J by 4 bases, with 13 bases left in between.

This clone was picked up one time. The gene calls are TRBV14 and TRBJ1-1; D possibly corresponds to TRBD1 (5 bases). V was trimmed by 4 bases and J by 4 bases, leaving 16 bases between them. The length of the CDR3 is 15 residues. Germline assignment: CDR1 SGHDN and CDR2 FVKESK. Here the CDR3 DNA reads TGTGCCAGCAGCCGAGTGGACCCCGGGGGCACTGAAGCTTTCTTT. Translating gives CASSRVDPGGTEAFF.

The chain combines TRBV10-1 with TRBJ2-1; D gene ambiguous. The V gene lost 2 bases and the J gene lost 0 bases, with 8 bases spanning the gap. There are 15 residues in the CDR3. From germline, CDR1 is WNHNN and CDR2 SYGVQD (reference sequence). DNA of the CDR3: TGCGCCAGCAGTGAGGATCTTAGCTCCTACAATGAGCAGTTCTTC. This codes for CASSEDLSSYNEQFF.

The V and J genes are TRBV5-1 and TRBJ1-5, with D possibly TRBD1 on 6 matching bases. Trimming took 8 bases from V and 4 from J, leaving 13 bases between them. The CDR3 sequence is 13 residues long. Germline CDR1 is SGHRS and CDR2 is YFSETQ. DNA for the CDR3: TGCGCCAGTAATTACAGGGCTAATCAGCCCCAGCATTTT. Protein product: CASNYRANQPQHF.

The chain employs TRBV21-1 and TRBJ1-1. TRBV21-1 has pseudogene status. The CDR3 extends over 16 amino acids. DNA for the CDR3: TGTGCCAGCAGCAAAGGCCCCGGGAGCATGAACACTGAAGCTTTCTTT. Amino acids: CASSKGPGSMNTEAFF.

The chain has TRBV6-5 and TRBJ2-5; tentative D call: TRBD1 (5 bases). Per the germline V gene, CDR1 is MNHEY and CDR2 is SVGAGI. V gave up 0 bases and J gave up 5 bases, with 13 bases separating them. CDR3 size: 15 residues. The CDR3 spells CASSYSVTAAETQYF. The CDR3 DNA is TGTGCCAGCAGTTACTCGGTGACAGCCGCCGAGACCCAGTACTTC.

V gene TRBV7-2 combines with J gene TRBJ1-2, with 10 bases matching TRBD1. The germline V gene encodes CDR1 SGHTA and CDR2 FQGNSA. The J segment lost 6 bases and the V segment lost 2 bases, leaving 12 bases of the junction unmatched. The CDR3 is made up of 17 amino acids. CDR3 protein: CASSLRRVLGTGDGYTF. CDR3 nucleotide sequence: TGTGCCAGCAGCTTACGGAGGGTATTAGGGACAGGGGATGGCTACACCTTC.

This chain's CDR3 is CASSAAGFMRFNEQFF. The CDR3 DNA reads TGTGCCAGCAGCGCCGCAGGGTTTATGAGGTTCAATGAGCAGTTCTTC. This chain joins TRBV11-3 and TRBJ2-1; tentatively, D is TRBD1 (5 bases). The V gene lost 5 bases and the J gene lost 6 bases, with 20 bases spanning the gap. This CDR3 has 16 amino acids. CDR1 SGHNT and CDR2 YENEEA come from the germline V gene.

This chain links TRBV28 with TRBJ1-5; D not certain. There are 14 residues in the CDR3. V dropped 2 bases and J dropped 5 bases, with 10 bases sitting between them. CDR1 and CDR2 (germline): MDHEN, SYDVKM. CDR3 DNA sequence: TGTGCCAGCAGTTTACCCCCAGGCGATCAGCCCCAGCATTTT. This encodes CASSLPPGDQPQHF. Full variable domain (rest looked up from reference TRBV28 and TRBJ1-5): DVKVTQSSRYLVKRTGEKVFLECVQDMDHENMFWYRQDPGLGLRLIYFSYDVKMKEKGDIPEGYSVSREKKERFSLILESASTNQTSMYLCASSLPPGDQPQHFGDGTRLSIL.

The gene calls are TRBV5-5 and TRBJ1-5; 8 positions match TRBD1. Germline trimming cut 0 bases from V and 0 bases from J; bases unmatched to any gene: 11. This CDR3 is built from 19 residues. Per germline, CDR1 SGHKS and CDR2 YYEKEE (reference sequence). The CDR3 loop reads CASSLANRGIGYSNQPQHF. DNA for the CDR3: TGTGCCAGCAGCTTGGCAAACAGGGGGATCGGGTATAGCAATCAGCCCCAGCATTTT.

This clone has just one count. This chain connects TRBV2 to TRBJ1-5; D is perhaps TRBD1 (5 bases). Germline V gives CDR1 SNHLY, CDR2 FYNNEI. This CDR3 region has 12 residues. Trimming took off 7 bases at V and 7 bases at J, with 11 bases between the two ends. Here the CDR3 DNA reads TGTGCCAGCAATCGGGGGAAACAGCCCCAGCATTTT. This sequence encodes CASNRGKQPQHF.

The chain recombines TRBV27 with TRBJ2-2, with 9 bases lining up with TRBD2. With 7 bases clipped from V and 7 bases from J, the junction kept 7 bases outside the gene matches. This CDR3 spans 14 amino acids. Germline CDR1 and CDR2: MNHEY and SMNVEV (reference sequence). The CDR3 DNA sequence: TGTGCCAGCAACCTACTAGCGGGCGGCGGGGAGCTGTTTTTT. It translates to CASNLLAGGGELFF.

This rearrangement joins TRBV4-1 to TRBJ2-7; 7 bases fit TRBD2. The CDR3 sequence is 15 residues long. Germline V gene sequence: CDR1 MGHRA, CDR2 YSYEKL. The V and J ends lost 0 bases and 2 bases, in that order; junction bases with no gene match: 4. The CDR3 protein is CASSQDQGGAYEQYF. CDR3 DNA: TGCGCCAGCAGCCAAGATCAGGGAGGGGCCTACGAGCAGTACTTC.

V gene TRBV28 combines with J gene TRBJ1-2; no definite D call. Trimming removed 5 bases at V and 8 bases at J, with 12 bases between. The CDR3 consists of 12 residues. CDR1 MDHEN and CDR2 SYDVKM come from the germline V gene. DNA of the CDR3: TGTGCCAGCAGTAACCCCCCCGGGGGCTACACCTTC. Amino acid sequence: CASSNPPGGYTF.